The rows below give T cell receptor beta chains drawn from one sample of a study of OX40 agonist ivuxolimab in advanced cancers. Assay used: immunoSEQ multiplex PCR; TCRdb lists only in-frame clones, some missing. The data hold about 72,000 clones, with roughly 80% observed a single time. The source was CD4+ or CD8+ T cells sorted from blood, collected in a trial of the OX40 agonist ivuxolimab. The receptors were sampled from an adult with an advanced solid tumor such as melanoma, head and neck, liver or kidney cancer. Each CDR3 is given with its conserved first and last residue. Fields, in order: V gene, D gene, CDR3 length, clone size, J gene, CDR3 DNA, CDR3 protein. D genes are given only for firm matches. Only part of the rows carry a size: once, few, many, or a class if the clone is expanded.

TRBV5-1,TRBD1,15,-,TRBJ2-3,TGCGCCAGCAGCTTTCCGGGACAGGCTACCGATACGCAGTATTTT,CASSFPGQATDTQYF
TRBV5-1,TRBD1,16,-,TRBJ2-1,TGCGCCAGCAGCTTGTCTGCGGGACAGGGTTACAATGAGCAGTTCTTC,CASSLSAGQGYNEQFF
TRBV4-1,-,14,-,TRBJ1-2,TGCGCCAGCAGCCAAGGTCCCAGGGACTATGGCTACACCTTC,CASSQGPRDYGYTF
TRBV27,TRBD1,13,-,TRBJ1-2,TGTGCCAGCACCATGAGACAGGGGGTCGGCTACACCTTC,CASTMRQGVGYTF
TRBV19,TRBD1,18,-,TRBJ2-2,TGTGCCAGTAGCCTACTAGGGACAGCCTTGGCGAACACCGGGGAGCTGTTTTTT,CASSLLGTALANTGELFF
TRBV11-2,-,15,-,TRBJ2-7,TGTGCCAGCAGCTTGACTCCCGTTGGAGGAGGCGAGCAGTACTTC,CASSLTPVGGGEQYF
TRBV6-5,-,12,once,TRBJ2-2,TGTGCCAGCAGCTCGCAGTGGGTGGAGCTGTTTTTT,CASSSQWVELFF
TRBV2,-,12,-,TRBJ2-5,TGTGCCAGCAGGCAGGGGCAAGAGACCCAGTACTTC,CASRQGQETQYF
TRBV5-4,TRBD2,16,-,TRBJ2-5,TGTGCCAGCCATCGGACTAGCGGGAGTAGGGGGGAGACCCAGTACTTC,CASHRTSGSRGETQYF
TRBV7-2,TRBD2,18,-,TRBJ2-3,TGTGCCAGCAGCTTAGTAAGGCTAGCGGGAGGGGCCACAGATACGCAGTATTTT,CASSLVRLAGGATDTQYF